This entry features one T cell receptor (beta chain) sequence. The antigen remains unidentified. This sample was taken from a study of T cell repertoires in cytomegalovirus infection. At the level of the study: Selection of CMV epitopes for the study included recently identified HLA-C-restricted and well-studied HLA-B-restricted ones. Both a matching HLA type and CMV infection were indicated by public TCR beta signatures.

Findings of the study overall: The study found HLA-C-restricted CMV-specific TCR beta clonotypes dominating the ex vivo response.

TCRdb independently ran MiXCR on the reads; one entry per CDR3 protein. Of more than 300,000 distinct CDR3 sequences listed, about 35% are singletons. Sequencing was performed on cultured PBMCs, taken from culture after CMV antigen stimulation. This receptor was taken from a human donor in good health (CMV status not recorded). Some clones in this sample may be carry-over from other donors' samples.

DNA for the CDR3: TGTGCCAGCAAAGGATCCCACGAGCAGTACTTC. Translation gives CASKGSHEQYF. This chain links TRBV12-3 or TRBV12-4 with TRBJ2-7; D not resolved. The CDR3 is 11 amino acids. Trimming removed 7 bases from V and 5 bases from J, with 9 bases in between.